The 32 T cell receptor beta chains below all came from one sample that was sequenced in a study of blood T cell repertoires in COVID-19. The method was immunoSEQ multiplex PCR; TCRdb's version includes in-frame clones alone and lacks a portion of them. In the table there are 150,000 to 200,000 clones, about 80% of which are singletons. The sequenced material came from peripheral blood. All receptors come from a woman aged 70-85 years with acute or convalescent COVID-19.

The rearrangement uses TRBV6-5 and TRBJ2-7, with TRBD1 identical over 10 bases. Germline CDR1 MNHEY, CDR2 SVGAGI. With 5 bases clipped from V and 2 bases from J, the junction kept 6 bases outside the gene matches. This CDR3 region has 15 residues. In DNA, the CDR3 is TGTGCCAGCAGTCAGGGTGGACAGGGGGCCTACGAGCAGTACTTC. This codes for CASSQGGQGAYEQYF.

This clone was seen a single time. The chain carries TRBV6-4 and TRBJ2-1; 12 bases are a match to TRBD2. Germline assignment: CDR1 MRHNA and CDR2 SNTAGT. With V trimmed by 4 bases and J by 7 bases, 5 bases remained unmatched. This CDR3 has 15 residues. CDR3 DNA: TGTGCCAGCAGTGTGCTAGCGGGAGGGATTAATGAGCAGTTCTTC. As protein: CASSVLAGGINEQFF.

The V and J genes are TRBV5-1 and TRBJ1-2; 8 bases line up with TRBD1. Germline V gene sequence: CDR1 SGHRS, CDR2 YFSETQ. J lost 5 bases, V lost 0 bases, and 9 bases had no gene match. The CDR3 loop spans 16 amino acids. The chain's CDR3 is CASSLDAGGQMYGYTF. As DNA, the CDR3 is TGCGCCAGCAGCTTGGATGCAGGGGGCCAGATGTATGGCTACACCTTC.

The chain uses TRBV14 and TRBJ1-1; D is unresolved. The CDR3 length is 13 residues. The V and J ends lost 5 bases and 0 bases respectively, with 7 bases between them. CDR1 SGHDN and CDR2 FVKESK come from the germline V gene. CDR3 in DNA: TGTGCCAGCAGCTACGGGATGAACACTGAAGCTTTCTTT. It yields the protein CASSYGMNTEAFF.

The chain is built from TRBV5-4 and TRBJ1-2; 7 bases map to TRBD1. The CDR3 is made up of 17 amino acids. From germline, CDR1 is SGHNT and CDR2 YYREEE (reference sequence). The V and J ends lost 4 bases and 6 bases, in that order; junction bases with no gene match: 18. The CDR3 is CASSRPNTLDQGDGYTF. The DNA of the CDR3 is TGTGCCAGCAGCCGACCCAATACCCTCGACCAGGGGGATGGCTACACCTTC.

This clone has just a few counts. The chain carries TRBV12-3 or TRBV12-4 and TRBJ2-5, with unresolved D. The CDR3 contains 13 residues. The ends were cut back, 7 bases at V and 0 bases at J, with 9 bases in the middle. CDR3 DNA sequence: TGTGCCAGCAATCGCGGTTACCAAGAGACCCAGTACTTC. This translates into CASNRGYQETQYF.

The chain employs TRBV4-1 and TRBJ2-2, with 9 bases that match TRBD2. CDR1 MGHRA and CDR2 YSYEKL come from the germline V gene. This CDR3 has 18 amino acids. J lost 10 bases, V lost 4 bases, and 19 bases had no gene match. The CDR3 bases are TGCGCCAGCAGCCGTTCTAGCGGGATGAACCTAATGGTGTCGGAGCTGTTTTTT. Its protein is CASSRSSGMNLMVSELFF.

V gene TRBV5-1 combines with J gene TRBJ2-5, with a possible D match to TRBD1 (6 bases). This CDR3 comprises 15 residues. Germline-derived CDR1 and CDR2 are SGHRS and YFSETQ. Trimming cost V 0 bases and J 4 bases, with 13 bases left between them. CDR3 amino acids: CASSLGTGRTETQYF. The CDR3, as DNA: TGCGCCAGCAGCTTGGGTACAGGGAGAACAGAGACCCAGTACTTC.

The genes are TRBV5-1 and TRBJ2-1, with TRBD2 identical over 8 bases. With V trimmed by 0 bases and J by 3 bases, 5 bases remained unmatched. CDR3 length: 16 residues. Germline V lookup: CDR1 SGHRS, CDR2 YFSETQ. The DNA for the CDR3 is TGCGCCAGCAGCTTGGGAGCGGGAGAGGTCTACAATGAGCAGTTCTTC. Translation: CASSLGAGEVYNEQFF.

This clone showed up just once. The chain has TRBV28 and TRBJ2-3; TRBD2 aligns across 8 bases. In germline, CDR1 is MDHEN, CDR2 SYDVKM. Losses at the gene ends were 5 bases for V and 4 bases for J; bases not matched to a gene: 8. This CDR3 contains 15 residues. DNA for the CDR3: TGTGCCAGCAGTACTCAGCGGGAGTTCCCAGATACGCAGTATTTT. Amino acid sequence: CASSTQREFPDTQYF. The entire variable domain, with the rest obtained from reference TRBV28 and TRBJ2-3, is as follows: DVKVTQSSRYLVKRTGEKVFLECVQDMDHENMFWYRQDPGLGLRLIYFSYDVKMKEKGDIPEGYSVSREKKERFSLILESASTNQTSMYLCASSTQREFPDTQYFGPGTRLTVL.

The rearrangement joins TRBV11-2 to TRBJ2-1; 10 nucleotides line up with TRBD2. The CDR3 loop spans 16 amino acids. V was clipped by 2 bases and J by 4 bases; unmatched bases: 5. Germline V gene lookup returns CDR1 SGHAT and CDR2 FQNNGV. The CDR3 DNA reads TGTGCCAGCAGCTTAAGAGGACTAGCGGAATACAATGAGCAGTTCTTC. Translating it yields CASSLRGLAEYNEQFF.

This rearrangement joins TRBV7-9 to TRBJ1-1; TRBD1 is a possible D gene (5 bases). Trimming left V 6 bases short and J 0 bases short, with 26 bases between. The length of the CDR3 is 19 residues. Germline lookup yields CDR1 SEHNR and CDR2 FQNEAQ (reference sequence). The DNA for the CDR3 is TGTGCCAGCAGTATTACGCACTTAGGCAGAACAGGAATGAACACTGAAGCTTTCTTT. Protein sequence: CASSITHLGRTGMNTEAFF.

Only a few counts were recorded for this clone. The chain uses TRBV4-2 and TRBJ1-2; 7 bases are shared with TRBD1. CDR3 size: 17 residues. Germline values: CDR1 LGHNA, CDR2 YNFKEQ. Trimming at V came to 0 bases and at J to 8 bases, leaving 15 bases not matched to a gene. CDR3 nucleotide sequence: TGTGCCAGCAGCCAAGATCTTCGGGGAGACAGGGTCGGCGGCTACACCTTC. Its translation: CASSQDLRGDRVGGYTF.

This chain joins TRBV19 and TRBJ1-5; no reliable D call. The CDR3 consists of 15 residues. Germline CDR1 and CDR2: LNHDA and SQIVND (reference sequence). Trimming removed 7 bases at V and 4 bases at J, with 17 bases between. Here the CDR3 reads CASTSLRSENQPQHF. CDR3 nucleotide sequence: TGTGCCAGTACCAGCTTGCGGTCCGAAAATCAGCCCCAGCATTTT.

The chain is built from TRBV9 and TRBJ2-1; D is unresolved. Germline V gives CDR1 SGDLS, CDR2 YYNGEE. The CDR3 runs to 16 residues. V lost 0 bases to trimming and J lost 0 bases, with 10 bases between them. CDR3 in amino acids: CASSVGGSSSYNEQFF. CDR3 DNA sequence: TGTGCCAGCAGCGTAGGCGGTTCGAGCTCCTACAATGAGCAGTTCTTC.

This sequence joins TRBV5-8 and TRBJ1-2; TRBD1 matches at 9 bases. Germline CDR1 and CDR2: SGHTS and YDEGEE. J lost 4 bases, V lost 1 base, and 2 bases had no gene match. The CDR3 runs to 14 residues. The CDR3 loop is CASSLKGQGYGYTF. Written as DNA, the CDR3 is TGTGCCAGCAGCTTGAAGGGACAGGGCTATGGCTACACCTTC.

The rearrangement links TRBV15 to TRBJ2-2; 9 nucleotides match TRBD1. The CDR3 has 14 residues. With 0 bases clipped from V and 8 bases from J, the junction kept 1 base outside the gene matches. From germline, CDR1 is LNHNV and CDR2 YYDKDF (reference sequence). The CDR3 loop reads CATSREQGAGELFF. The CDR3 DNA is TGTGCCACCAGCAGAGAACAGGGGGCGGGGGAGCTGTTTTTT.

This chain joins TRBV18 and TRBJ1-3; D remains ambiguous. Trimming cost V 5 bases and J 1 base, with 12 bases left between them. The CDR3 runs 15 residues. Germline V CDR1 and CDR2: KGHSH, LQKENI. CDR3 in amino acids: CASSENVGSGNTIYF. The CDR3 DNA follows: TGTGCCAGCTCAGAGAATGTTGGTTCTGGAAACACCATATATTTT.

The chain couples TRBV15 to TRBJ2-5, with TRBD2 identical over 7 bases. The CDR3 is made up of 15 amino acids. The J segment lost 4 bases and the V segment lost 1 base, leaving 6 bases of the junction unmatched. CDR1 and CDR2 from the germline V gene are LNHNV and YYDKDF (reference sequence). DNA of the CDR3: TGTGCCACCAGCAGAGGCCTAGCGGAAAGAGAGACCCAGTACTTC. Its protein is CATSRGLAERETQYF.

This clone was seen once. The rearrangement joins TRBV6-5 to TRBJ2-2; TRBD1 is a possible D gene (5 bases). The length of the CDR3 is 12 residues. Germline lookup yields CDR1 MNHEY and CDR2 SVGAGI. V lost 6 bases and J 7 bases, leaving 9 bases between the germline ends. The CDR3, as DNA: TGTGCCAGCAGACGACAGAGCGGGGAGCTGTTTTTT. It encodes CASRRQSGELFF.

The rearrangement uses TRBV7-6 and TRBJ1-2; D is unresolved. Germline CDR1 and CDR2: SGHVS and FNYEAQ. The ends were cut back, 4 bases at V and 8 bases at J, with 20 bases in the middle. CDR3 length equals 15 residues. This chain's CDR3 is CASSSQSGITGGYTF. The CDR3 region has the DNA TGTGCCAGCAGCTCACAATCCGGGATAACGGGGGGCTACACCTTC.

The V gene is TRBV6-2 or TRBV6-3, the J gene TRBJ2-7; TRBD1 agrees at 9 bases. The CDR3 totals 14 residues. J lost 6 bases, V lost 5 bases, and 8 bases had no gene match. CDR1 and CDR2 (germline): MNHEY, SVGEGT. CDR3 in DNA: TGTGCCAGCAGTATCGGGACAGGGCGAAGCGAGCAGTACTTC. Amino acids: CASSIGTGRSEQYF.

Only a few counts were recorded for this clone. The V gene is TRBV5-1, the J gene TRBJ2-7; 7 bases agree with TRBD1. Germline V gene sequence: CDR1 SGHRS, CDR2 YFSETQ. The CDR3 consists of 15 residues. V lost 7 bases to trimming and J lost 0 bases; unmatched junction nucleotides: 10. The CDR3 bases are TGCGCCAGCCAGACCACGACAGGGAGCTCCTACGAGCAGTACTTC. This codes for CASQTTTGSSYEQYF.

The chain uses TRBV2 and TRBJ2-2; D uncertain. Trimming took 6 bases from V and 3 from J, leaving 5 bases between them. Germline V gene lookup returns CDR1 SNHLY and CDR2 FYNNEI. The CDR3 runs 12 residues. The CDR3 spells CASRAHTGELFF. DNA of the CDR3: TGTGCCAGCAGAGCCCACACCGGGGAGCTGTTTTTT.

This sequence joins TRBV7-2 and TRBJ2-7, with D possibly matching TRBD2 (5 bases). Germline V gene sequence: CDR1 SGHTA, CDR2 FQGNSA. Trimming left V 1 base short and J 5 bases short, with 12 bases between. CDR3 length: 14 residues. CDR3 bases: TGTGCCAGCAGCTTAGACGGGGTTCTAGACGAGCAGTACTTC. This encodes CASSLDGVLDEQYF.

The chain recombines TRBV24-1 with TRBJ2-5, with 10 nucleotides matching TRBD1. The germline CDR1 and CDR2 sequences are KGHDR and SFDVKD. The J segment lost 5 bases and the V segment lost 4 bases, leaving 6 bases of the junction unmatched. The CDR3 consists of 15 residues. Here the CDR3 reads CATSDWRQGAETQYF. The CDR3 DNA follows: TGTGCCACCAGTGACTGGAGACAGGGGGCCGAGACCCAGTACTTC.

The chain combines TRBV7-3 with TRBJ2-1, with 10 bases aligning to TRBD2. The CDR3 contains 15 residues. J gave up 4 bases and V 3 bases, and 3 bases lay outside the gene matches. Germline V gene data show CDR1 as SGHTA and CDR2 as FQGTGA. DNA of the CDR3: TGTGCCAGCAGCTTGGGACTAGCGAGTTACAATGAGCAGTTCTTC. It codes for CASSLGLASYNEQFF.

The J gene is TRBJ1-1, the V gene TRBV7-9, with 10 bases identical to TRBD1. In germline, CDR1 is SEHNR, CDR2 FQNEAQ (reference sequence). This CDR3 contains 14 residues. With V trimmed by 5 bases and J by 5 bases, 5 bases remained unmatched. CDR3 coding DNA: TGTGCCAGCAGCCCTCGGACAGGGGGGACTGAAGCTTTCTTT. This sequence encodes CASSPRTGGTEAFF.

The chain employs TRBV18 and TRBJ2-1; D call uncertain. CDR3 length: 14 residues. CDR1 KGHSH and CDR2 LQKENI come from the germline V gene. V lost 2 bases, J lost 8 bases, and 13 bases lay in between. The CDR3 region has the DNA TGTGCCAGCTCACCAATCCTATACGACTATGAGCAGTTCTTC. Amino acids: CASSPILYDYEQFF.

The genes are TRBV7-9 and TRBJ1-5, with TRBD1 matching over 9 bases. The CDR3 has 17 amino acids. The J segment lost 4 bases and the V segment lost 5 bases, leaving 12 bases of the junction unmatched. Germline V gene data show CDR1 as SEHNR and CDR2 as FQNEAQ (reference sequence). CDR3 protein: CASSPGGTGSTNQPQHF. The CDR3 bases are TGTGCCAGCAGCCCGGGAGGGACAGGGTCTACGAATCAGCCCCAGCATTTT.

V gene TRBV6-1 combines with J gene TRBJ2-5; D remains ambiguous. This CDR3 contains 14 residues. Trimming pared 3 bases from V and 4 bases from J, leaving 12 bases between. Germline V gene lookup returns CDR1 MNHNS and CDR2 SASEGT. In DNA form, the CDR3 reads TGTGCCAGCAGTGACCTAGTAAAGGCAGAGACCCAGTACTTC. Protein product: CASSDLVKAETQYF.

The chain joins TRBV24-1 to TRBJ2-1; tentative D call: TRBD1 (5 bases). The CDR3 extends over 16 amino acids. CDR1 and CDR2 (germline): KGHDR, SFDVKD. V was clipped by 4 bases and J by 3 bases, with 15 bases between them. The CDR3 DNA is TGTGCCACCAGTGACTCGAACCCCAGGGACTACAATGAGCAGTTCTTC. Translating gives CATSDSNPRDYNEQFF.